This record covers a single T cell receptor beta chain. This CDR3 has 13 amino acids. Germline V gives CDR1 MNHEY, CDR2 SMNVEV (reference sequence). Trimming took 8 bases from V and 0 from J, leaving 10 bases between them. In TCRdb, the 5' RACE reads were re-called with MiXCR into one record per CDR3 protein. The data hold over 350,000 distinct CDR3 sequences, with roughly 15% observed a single time. This specimen belongs to a study of T-cell memory formation after mild COVID-19. V usage is TRBV27 and J usage is TRBJ2-5, with D unclear. Sequencing input: PBMCs or a T cell subset sorted from them (not recorded which). The clonotype comes from a man aged 18 to 35 who had mild COVID-19 (a few samples of this study predate the infection). Cell type and time point are not known. For the CDR3, the DNA is TGTGCCAGCTACGGTTGGGACCAAGAGACCCAGTACTTC. Its protein is CASYGWDQETQYF.